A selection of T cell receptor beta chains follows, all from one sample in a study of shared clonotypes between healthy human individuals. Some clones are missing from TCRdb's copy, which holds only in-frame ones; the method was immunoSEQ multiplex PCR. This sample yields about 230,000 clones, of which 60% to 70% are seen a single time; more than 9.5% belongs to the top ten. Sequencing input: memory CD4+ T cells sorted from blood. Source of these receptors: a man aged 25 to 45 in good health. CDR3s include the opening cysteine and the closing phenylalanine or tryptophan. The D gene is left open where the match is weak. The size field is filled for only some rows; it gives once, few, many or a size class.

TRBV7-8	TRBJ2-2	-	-	TGTGCCAGCAGCACGTATTTGGAACTATTACCTGGAGGGGAGCTGTTTTTT	CASSTYLELLPGGELFF
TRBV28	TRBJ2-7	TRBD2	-	TGTGCCAGCAGCCCCAACGGGGGGGCAGGGAGCTCCTACGAGCAGTACTTC	CASSPNGGAGSSYEQYF
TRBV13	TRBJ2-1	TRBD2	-	TGTGCCAGCAGCACCGGACTAGCGGTACCTTCCAATGAGCAGTTCTTC	CASSTGLAVPSNEQFF
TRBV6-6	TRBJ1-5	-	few	TGTGCCAGCAGCAGGAATAGCAATCAGCCCCAGCATTTT	CASSRNSNQPQHF
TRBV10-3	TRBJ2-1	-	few	TGTGCCATCAGTGAGTCGAAGTCTAGTGTGGATGAGCAGTTCTTC	CAISESKSSVDEQFF
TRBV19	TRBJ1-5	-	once	TGTGCCAGTAGTATGGGGTCCGTCTATAGCAATCAGCCCCAGCATTTT	CASSMGSVYSNQPQHF
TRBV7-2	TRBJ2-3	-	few	TGTGCCAGCAGCTTAGGACCAGGGGTTGGCACAGATACGCAGTATTTT	CASSLGPGVGTDTQYF
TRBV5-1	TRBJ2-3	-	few	TGCGCCAGCAGCTTGGCGGCAGATTACACAGATACGCAGTATTTT	CASSLAADYTDTQYF
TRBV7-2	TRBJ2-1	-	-	TGTGCCAGCAGCCGAGATGGGAGTGCCTCCTACAATGAGCAGTTCTTC	CASSRDGSASYNEQFF
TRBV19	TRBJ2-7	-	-	TGTGCCAGTAGTAGGGATAGCTACGAGCAGTACTTC	CASSRDSYEQYF
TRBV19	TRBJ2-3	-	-	TGTGCCAGTAGGCCGGGACTGACGACAGATACGCAGTATTTT	CASRPGLTTDTQYF
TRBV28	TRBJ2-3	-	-	TGTGCCAGTAGGGGGCGCGGGACGGGCACAGATACGCAGTATTTT	CASRGRGTGTDTQYF
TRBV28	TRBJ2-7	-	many	TGTGCCAGCAGTTCCGGGGGAGCCACCCCCTACGAGCAGTACTTC	CASSSGGATPYEQYF
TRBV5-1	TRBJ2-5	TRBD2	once	TGCGCCAGCAGCTTAAGTTCGGGCGCGGGAGAGGAAGAGACCCAGTACTTC	CASSLSSGAGEEETQYF
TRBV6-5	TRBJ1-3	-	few	TGTGCCAGCAGCCGCCTTGGACGGCAAGGAAACACCATATATTTT	CASSRLGRQGNTIYF
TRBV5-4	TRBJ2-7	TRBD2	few	TGTGCCAGCAGCTTGGCGTCCCAGCGGGGCTACGAGCAGTACTTC	CASSLASQRGYEQYF
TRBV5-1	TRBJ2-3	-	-	TGCGCCAGCAGCTTGGCCAATGGCCAGAGCACAGATACGCAGTATTTT	CASSLANGQSTDTQYF
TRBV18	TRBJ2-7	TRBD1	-	TGTGCCAGCTCACCCTATGGACAGGGGTTCTCAAACGAGCAGTACTTC	CASSPYGQGFSNEQYF
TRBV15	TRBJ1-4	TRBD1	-	TGTGCCACCAGCAGAGATGGGACAGCTGAAAAACTGTTTTTT	CATSRDGTAEKLFF
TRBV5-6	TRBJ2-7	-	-	TGTGCCATCTCGACAGGTCCCTACGAGCAGTACTTC	CAISTGPYEQYF
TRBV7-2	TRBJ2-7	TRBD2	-	TGTGCCAGCAGCCTCACTAGCGGGAGGTACGAGCAGTACTTC	CASSLTSGRYEQYF
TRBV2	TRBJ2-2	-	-	TGTGCCAGCAGTGAAAACCGACCTGCGGACACCGGGGAGCTGTTTTTT	CASSENRPADTGELFF
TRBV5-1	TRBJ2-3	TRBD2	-	TGCGCCAGCAGCTTGGAGGGACTAGCGGGAGGGCCAGATACGCAGTATTTT	CASSLEGLAGGPDTQYF
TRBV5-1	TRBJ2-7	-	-	TGCGCCAGCAGCTTGGCTCCAGGGGTTCGGGACGAGCAGTACTTC	CASSLAPGVRDEQYF
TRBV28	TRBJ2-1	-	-	TGTGCCAGCAGTTCGCAGGGACGGGTCTTC	CASSSQGRVF
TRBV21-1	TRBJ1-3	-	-	TGTGCCAGCAGCAAAAGGCCGGACAGGGCGGGAAACACCATATATTTT	CASSKRPDRAGNTIYF
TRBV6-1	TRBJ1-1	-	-	TGTGCCAGCAGTAGTACGTCTGAAGCTTTCTTT	CASSSTSEAFF
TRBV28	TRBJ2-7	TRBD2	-	TGTGCCAGCAGTTTAGGGAGGGCCTACGAGCAGTACTTC	CASSLGRAYEQYF
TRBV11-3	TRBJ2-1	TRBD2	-	TGTGCCAGCAGCCCGGGGGCTAGCGGGAGGTATGAGCAGTTCTTC	CASSPGASGRYEQFF
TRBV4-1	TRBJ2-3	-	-	TGCGCCAGCAGCCAGAACCTCCGGGACCTTCAATATTTT	CASSQNLRDLQYF
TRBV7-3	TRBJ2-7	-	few	TGTGCCAGCAGCTCTAATGTCCCCAGCTCGGGCTCCTACGAGCAGTACTTC	CASSSNVPSSGSYEQYF
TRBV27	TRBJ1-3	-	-	TGTGCCAGCAGTTTATTTCCGGAACCAAGGCCTGGAAACACCATATATTTT	CASSLFPEPRPGNTIYF
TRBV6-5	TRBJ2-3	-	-	TGTGCGGTAGGACGCACAGATACGCAGTATTTT	CAVGRTDTQYF
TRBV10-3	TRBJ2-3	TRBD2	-	TGTGCCATCAGTGACGCTAGCGGCTCAAGGACAGATACGCAGTATTTT	CAISDASGSRTDTQYF
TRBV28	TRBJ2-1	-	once	TGTGCCAGCACCCCCGCGGCGTACAATGAGCAGTTCTTC	CASTPAAYNEQFF
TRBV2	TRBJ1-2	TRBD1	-	TGTGCCAGCAGTCGGACAGGGGACAGCTATGGCTACACCTTC	CASSRTGDSYGYTF
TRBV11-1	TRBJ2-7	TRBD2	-	TGTGCCAGCAGCCGGACTAGCGGGAGCGGTTCCTACGAGCAGTACTTC	CASSRTSGSGSYEQYF
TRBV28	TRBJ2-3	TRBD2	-	TGTGCCAGCAGTTCACTAGCGGGATACACAGATACGCAGTATTTT	CASSSLAGYTDTQYF
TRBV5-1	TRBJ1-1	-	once	TGCGCCAGCAGCCTGGGGGGGAGCGGTGATGAAGCTTTCTTT	CASSLGGSGDEAFF
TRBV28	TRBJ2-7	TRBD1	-	TGTGCCAGCAGCGGGTCCGGGACAGAACCCTACGAGCAGTACTTC	CASSGSGTEPYEQYF
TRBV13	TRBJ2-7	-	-	TGTGCCAGCAGCCAGCTAACCTACGAGCAGTACTTC	CASSQLTYEQYF
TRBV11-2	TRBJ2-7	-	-	TGTGCCAGCAGTCCTCTATTGGTTGATTATTCCTACGAGCAGTACTTC	CASSPLLVDYSYEQYF
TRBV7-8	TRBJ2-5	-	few	TGTGCCAGCAGCCTCGTGGAGACCCAGTACTTC	CASSLVETQYF
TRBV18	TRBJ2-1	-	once	TGTGCCAGCTCACCACCTCTAGAACAGGCTCACAGAAATGAGCAGTTCTTC	CASSPPLEQAHRNEQFF
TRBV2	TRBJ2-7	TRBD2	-	TGTGCCAGCAGCGCGGAGCGGGAGGGCTACGAGCAGTACTTC	CASSAEREGYEQYF
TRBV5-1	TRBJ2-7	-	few	TGCGCCAGCAGCTTGGGATTGGGGGGGCAATCCTACGAGCAGTACTTC	CASSLGLGGQSYEQYF
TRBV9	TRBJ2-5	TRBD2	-	TGTGCCAGCAGCACCCGACTAGCGGAAGAAGAGACCCAGTACTTC	CASSTRLAEEETQYF
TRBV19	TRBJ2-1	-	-	TGTGCCAGTAGAGGGTCCAATGAGCAGTTCTTC	CASRGSNEQFF
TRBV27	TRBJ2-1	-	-	TGTGCCAGCCGCCACCAGGCTAGTTACTTGAATGAGCAGTTCTTC	CASRHQASYLNEQFF
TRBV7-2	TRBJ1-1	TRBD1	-	TGTGCCAGCAGGACCGGGACAGGGTTAGGTCGCGAAGCTTTCTTT	CASRTGTGLGREAFF
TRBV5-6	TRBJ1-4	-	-	TGTGCCAGCAGCTTGCTCCAAGGGTCAACTAATGAAAAACTGTTTTTT	CASSLLQGSTNEKLFF
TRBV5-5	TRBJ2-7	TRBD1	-	TGTGCCAGCAGCTTGGGACAGGGATCCTCCTACGAGCAGTACTTC	CASSLGQGSSYEQYF
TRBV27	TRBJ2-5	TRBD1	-	TGTGCCAGCAGTTTGGGACAGGGGGATGAGACCCAGTACTTC	CASSLGQGDETQYF